The T cell receptor beta chain under discussion was sequenced for a study of Tregs in tolerant kidney transplant recipients. TCRdb keeps only in-frame clones here, not all; method: immunoSEQ multiplex PCR. The profile shows 1,500 to 2,000 clones, less than 50% of them singletons. Trimming pared 5 bases from V and 1 base from J, leaving 11 bases between. The CDR3 loop spans 15 amino acids. Germline CDR1 MNHEY, CDR2 SVGAGI. General study findings and limits: This study did not directly address biological reproducibility.

With regard to this clone: Its specificity is not known.

The chain couples TRBV6-5 to TRBJ2-2; unclear D gene. This receptor was taken from a human patient who received a combined kidney and bone marrow transplant. Among the T cells, some may be from the graft donor. Material for sequencing was Tregs from blood cultured with allogeneic cells. The CDR3: CASSPHAVNTGELFF. The CDR3 DNA follows: TGTGCCAGCAGTCCCCACGCGGTGAACACCGGGGAGCTGTTTTTT.